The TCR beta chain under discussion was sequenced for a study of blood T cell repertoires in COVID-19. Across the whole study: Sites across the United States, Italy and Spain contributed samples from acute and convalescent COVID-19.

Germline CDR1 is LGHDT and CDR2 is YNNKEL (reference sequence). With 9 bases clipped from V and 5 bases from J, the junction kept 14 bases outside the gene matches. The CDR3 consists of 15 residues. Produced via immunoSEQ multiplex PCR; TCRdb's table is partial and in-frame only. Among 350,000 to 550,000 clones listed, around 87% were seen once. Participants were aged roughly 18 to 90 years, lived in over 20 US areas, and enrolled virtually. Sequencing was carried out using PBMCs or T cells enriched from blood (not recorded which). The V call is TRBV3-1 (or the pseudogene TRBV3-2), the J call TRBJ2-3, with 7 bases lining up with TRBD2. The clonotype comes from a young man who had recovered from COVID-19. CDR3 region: CASCSYGRRGDTQYF. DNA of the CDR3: TGTGCCAGTTGTTCTTACGGGAGGAGGGGAGATACGCAGTATTTT.